These 24 T cell receptor beta chains share one sample of origin, sequenced in a study of regulatory T cells in long-lasting Graves disease. TCR beta libraries were built with iRepertoire HTBI primers and Arm-PCR of CDR3 regions. Each CDR3 protein gets one entry after TCRdb re-called the multiplex PCR reads with MiXCR. The data show about 330,000 distinct CDR3 sequences, 15% to 20% seen once. Time point given: newly diagnosed GD, antithyroid drugs for less than 3 months. The TCR library was prepared using RNA isolated from PBMCs. The data were also submitted as part of a second study, on T cells in Graves' hyperthyroidism and ophthalmopathy.

Sequenced material: peripheral blood mononuclear cells (PBMCs), taken at new diagnosis, from a patient treated with antithyroid drugs. The source is a woman younger than 35 with Graves disease.

This clonotype occurred many times. The chain links TRBV10-3 to TRBJ2-1; 10 nucleotides align to TRBD2. This CDR3 is built from 17 residues. Germline CDR1 and CDR2: ENHRY and SYGVKD. Unmatched junction bases numbered 8, after V lost 6 bases and J lost 0 bases. As DNA, the CDR3 is TGTGCCATCAGGATAACTAGCGGGACCAGCTCCTACAATGAGCAGTTCTTC. Amino acids: CAIRITSGTSSYNEQFF.

This clonotype was picked up many times. The chain has TRBV4-1 and TRBJ1-1; D may be TRBD1 (5 bases). CDR1 and CDR2 from the germline V gene are MGHRA and YSYEKL. CDR3 length: 16 residues. Trimming cost V 1 base and J 0 bases, with 12 bases left between them. For the CDR3, the DNA is TGCGCCAGCAGCCAAGTCTCGGGCAGGGTGAACACTGAAGCTTTCTTT. It is translated as CASSQVSGRVNTEAFF.

As concerns this clonotype: This sequence may be a read error, since a much larger clone differs from it by one base. This likely comes from a read error, as the CDR3 has no conserved phenylalanine or tryptophan at its end. This sequence joins TRBV7-9 and TRBJ2-7; 9 nucleotides align to TRBD1. After removal of 5 bases from V and 2 bases from J, the junction contained 7 bases not matched to a gene. Germline CDR1 reads SEHNR; CDR2 reads FQNEAQ (reference sequence). The length of the CDR3 is 15 residues. The CDR3 loop reads CASSPQGQGTYEQYL. The CDR3 DNA is TGTGCCAGCAGCCCCCAAGGACAGGGGACCTACGAGCAGTACCTC.

A remark on this clonotype: This may arise from a read error, as a much more abundant clone is one base away. The missing conserved phenylalanine or tryptophan at the end of this CDR3 makes a read error likely. The chain employs TRBV20-1 and TRBJ2-7; 7 bases line up with TRBD2. CDR1 DFQATT and CDR2 SNEGSKA come from the germline V gene (reference sequence). J was trimmed by 5 bases and V by 3 bases; bases with no gene match: 13. The CDR3 consists of 15 residues. In DNA form, the CDR3 reads TGCAGTGCTAGGGGTATCAGCGGGATAAGTGACGAGCAGTACCTC. Its protein product is CSARGISGISDEQYL.

There are many counts of this clonotype. The chain is built from TRBV2 and TRBJ1-1; no clear D gene. The V and J ends lost 6 bases and 1 base respectively, with 15 bases between them. This CDR3 has 15 amino acids. The V gene's germline CDR1 is SNHLY and CDR2 FYNNEI. In DNA, the CDR3 is TGTGCCAGCAGACAAACCCCAGTTAAGAACACTGAAGCTTTCTTT. This gives the protein CASRQTPVKNTEAFF.

This clonotype has at least ten counts. The chain employs TRBV27 and TRBJ2-5; 9 bases line up with TRBD1. V gave up 2 bases and J gave up 5 bases; unmatched junction bases: 6. Germline lookup yields CDR1 MNHEY and CDR2 SMNVEV (reference sequence). The CDR3 loop spans 15 amino acids. CDR3 region: CASSLLGTGFETQYF. The CDR3, as DNA: TGTGCCAGCAGTTTACTCGGGACAGGGTTTGAGACCCAGTACTTC.

This clonotype has more than one count but fewer than ten. This chain uses TRBV20-1 with TRBJ1-5, with 7 bases identical to TRBD1. The V and J ends lost 3 bases and 6 bases, in that order; junction bases with no gene match: 11. The length of the CDR3 is 15 residues. Looked up from germline, CDR1 is DFQATT and CDR2 is SNEGSKA (reference sequence). The CDR3 reads CSARFTGELGQPQHF. The CDR3 nucleotides read TGCAGTGCTAGGTTCACAGGGGAATTGGGTCAGCCCCAGCATTTT.

This clonotype was seen a few times. V and J are TRBV7-3 and TRBJ2-3; 11 nucleotides match TRBD2. V trimming: 3 bases; J trimming: 7 bases; junction bases outside the gene matches: 18. There are 19 residues in the CDR3. Per germline, CDR1 SGHTA and CDR2 FQGTGA. DNA of the CDR3: TGTGCCAGCAGCTTGGCGGGTGGGCTAGCGGGAGGTGCCGCCTATACGCAGTATTTT. Its translation: CASSLAGGLAGGAAYTQYF.

There are many counts of this clonotype. J is TRBJ2-5 and V is TRBV27; D gene uncertain. Trimming stripped 6 bases from V and 5 bases from J, with 13 bases between. Germline V gene data show CDR1 as MNHEY and CDR2 as SMNVEV (reference sequence). This CDR3 has 13 residues. The CDR3 loop is CASRGSLRETQYF. CDR3 sequence (DNA): TGTGCCAGCAGAGGCAGTCTCCGGGAGACCCAGTACTTC.

CDR3 nucleotide sequence: TGTGCCAGTAACTTAGGGCGGGGGAGCAATCAGCCCCAGCATTTT. It translates to CASNLGRGSNQPQHF. V usage is TRBV19 and J usage is TRBJ1-5, with a possible D match to TRBD1 (5 bases). V was pared by 7 bases and J by 1 base, with 14 bases between. The germline V gene encodes CDR1 LNHDA and CDR2 SQIVND (reference sequence). The CDR3 totals 15 residues.

This clonotype has a count of ten or more. The genes are TRBV3-1 and TRBJ2-3; D call uncertain. Trimming stripped 3 bases from V and 2 bases from J, with 12 bases between. CDR1 and CDR2 (germline): LGHDT, YNNKEL (reference sequence). The CDR3 runs to 15 residues. The CDR3 sequence: CASSHRQLTTDTQYF. In DNA form, the CDR3 reads TGTGCCAGCAGCCATAGGCAGCTCACCACAGATACGCAGTATTTT.

This clonotype was observed at least ten times. The chain employs TRBV28 and TRBJ1-5; perhaps TRBD1 as D (5 bases). Germline lookup yields CDR1 MDHEN and CDR2 SYDVKM. The CDR3 has 17 residues. V dropped 1 base and J dropped 6 bases, with 19 bases sitting between them. The DNA for the CDR3 is TGTGCCAGCAGTTTATCCCGGTGGGGGTACGCTGTTCAGCCCCAGCATTTT. This translates into CASSLSRWGYAVQPQHF.

This clonotype was seen only once. The chain couples TRBV6-1 to TRBJ2-3; 10 nucleotides agree with TRBD2. The CDR3 length is 18 residues. The germline V gene encodes CDR1 MNHNS and CDR2 SASEGT. V dropped 6 bases and J dropped 0; count of bases not matched to a gene: 12. CDR3 in DNA: TGTGCCAGCAGAGGGGTTGGAGCGGGGGGGCCTAGCACAGATACGCAGTATTTT. Translating gives CASRGVGAGGPSTDTQYF.

V gene TRBV18 combines with J gene TRBJ2-1, with unresolved D. CDR3 length: 16 amino acids. V gave up 1 base and J gave up 0 bases, with 10 bases separating them. CDR1 KGHSH and CDR2 LQKENI come from the germline V gene. CDR3 sequence reads: CASSPRVSSSYNEQFF. For the CDR3, the DNA is TGTGCCAGCTCACCACGGGTCAGCAGCTCCTACAATGAGCAGTTCTTC.

Points on this clonotype: At one of its ends the junction is not consistent with the germline gene, which may arise from a read error. This rearrangement joins TRBV7-8 to TRBJ1-1; 9 nucleotides match TRBD1. This CDR3 is built from 15 residues. The germline gives CDR1 SGHVS, CDR2 FQNEAQ. CDR3 coding DNA: TGTGCCAGCAGCTCCCGCCGGGACAGGGAGACTGAAGCTTCCTTT. Translation gives CASSSRRDRETEASF.

This clonotype was picked up a small number of times. The chain couples TRBV28 to TRBJ2-7; tentative D call: TRBD1 (6 bases). Germline values: CDR1 MDHEN, CDR2 SYDVKM. Trimming stripped 10 bases from V and 2 bases from J, with 12 bases between. There are 12 residues in the CDR3. The CDR3 loop reads CAIRTDPYEQYF. The CDR3 region has the DNA TGTGCCATTCGGACAGACCCCTACGAGCAGTACTTC.

The CDR3 loop reads CASSGGYSYNEQFF. The CDR3 region has the DNA TGTGCCAGCAGTGGGGGGTACTCCTACAATGAGCAGTTCTTC. V gene TRBV6-1 combines with J gene TRBJ2-1; D possibly uses TRBD1 or TRBD2 (5 bases each). V lost 4 bases to trimming and J lost 0 bases, with 7 bases between them. CDR1 and CDR2 from the germline V gene are MNHNS and SASEGT. This CDR3 has 14 amino acids.

This chain connects TRBV5-1 to TRBJ2-3; D gene unclear. Germline V gene sequence: CDR1 SGHRS, CDR2 YFSETQ. The CDR3 sequence is 12 residues long. V was shortened by 7 bases and J by 1 base, with 7 bases between the two germline ends. The DNA for the CDR3 is TGCGCCAGCGGCTCTGGCACAGATACGCAGTATTTT. Its translation: CASGSGTDTQYF. The whole variable domain, remainder taken from reference TRBV5-1 and TRBJ2-3, is KAGVTQTPRYLIKTRGQQVTLSCSPISGHRSVSWYQQTPGQGLQFLFEYFSETQRNKGNFPGRFSGRQFSNSRSEMNVSTLELGDSALYLCASGSGTDTQYFGPGTRLTVL.

This clonotype has at least ten counts. V gene TRBV5-1 combines with J gene TRBJ2-3, with D possibly matching TRBD1 (5 bases). The CDR3 sequence is 14 residues long. Between the trimmed V and J ends, which lost 2 bases and 0 bases, there was a span of 7 bases. CDR1 is SGHRS and CDR2 is YFSETQ in the germline V gene. This CDR3 reads CASSFRQSTDTQYF. Written as DNA, the CDR3 is TGCGCCAGCAGCTTCCGACAGAGCACAGATACGCAGTATTTT.

Note on this clonotype: Given a much more abundant clone one base away, this may be a read error. This likely comes from a read error, as the CDR3 has no conserved phenylalanine or tryptophan at its end. The gene calls are TRBV30 and TRBJ1-1, with D hard to call. Trimming removed 3 bases from V and 4 bases from J, with 12 bases in between. The CDR3 loop spans 13 amino acids. CDR1 and CDR2 (germline): GTSNPN, SVGIG (reference sequence). The CDR3 sequence is CAWRAGFGTEAFS. In nucleotides, the CDR3 is TGTGCCTGGAGAGCCGGGTTCGGCACTGAAGCTTTCTCT.

There are a few counts of this clonotype. CDR3 sequence: CSDQGQSRYEQYF. CDR3 in DNA: TGCAGCGACCAAGGACAGTCGAGGTACGAGCAGTACTTC. The V and J genes are TRBV29-1 and TRBJ2-7; weak D call: TRBD1 (6 bases). This CDR3 contains 13 residues. The germline V gene has CDR1 SQVTM and CDR2 ANQGSEA. V lost 7 bases and J 4 bases, leaving 17 bases between the germline ends.

In this sample, this clonotype turned up many times. The chain recombines TRBV2 with TRBJ1-2; maybe TRBD1 (5 bases). This CDR3 is built from 13 residues. V shed 4 bases and J shed 2 bases, with 8 bases lying between them. The germline V gene encodes CDR1 SNHLY and CDR2 FYNNEI. As DNA, the CDR3 is TGTGCCAGCAGTGTGCGGGGGAACTATGGCTACACCTTC. It encodes CASSVRGNYGYTF.

The chain combines TRBV7-9 with TRBJ2-3; D is unresolved. Between the trimmed V and J ends, which lost 2 bases and 4 bases, there was a span of 7 bases. Germline-derived CDR1 and CDR2 are SEHNR and FQNEAQ (reference sequence). The CDR3 covers 13 residues. The CDR3: CASSLTPSDTQYF. The CDR3 coding sequence is TGTGCCAGCAGCTTAACCCCTTCAGATACGCAGTATTTT. The full variable domain, its missing parts supplied by reference TRBV7-9 and TRBJ2-3, is DTGVSQNPRHKITKRGQNVTFRCDPISEHNRLYWYRQTLGQGPEFLTYFQNEAQLEKSRLLSDRFSAERPKGSFSTLEIQRTEQGDSAMYLCASSLTPSDTQYFGPGTRLTVL.

J is TRBJ1-4 and V is TRBV6-2 or TRBV6-3; 10 nucleotides align to TRBD1. The V segment lost 2 bases and the J segment 6 bases; nucleotides outside the gene matches: 3. This CDR3 contains 15 residues. Germline loops: CDR1 MNHEY, CDR2 SVGEGT. The CDR3: CASSYQGTGDEKLFF. CDR3 in DNA: TGTGCCAGCAGTTACCAGGGGACAGGGGATGAAAAACTGTTTTTT.